One sample yielded the 23 T cell receptor beta chains listed below, sequenced in a study of blood T cell repertoires in COVID-19. Assay: immunoSEQ multiplex PCR; the TCRdb copy retains only in-frame clones and omits some. The table includes some 220,000 clones, over 75% detected once. Sequenced: peripheral blood. The origin of the receptors is an older woman with COVID-19, enrolled during active disease.

The chain is built from TRBV3-1 (or the pseudogene TRBV3-2) and TRBJ2-6; possible D gene TRBD1, 7 bases. Germline CDR1 LGHDT, CDR2 YNNKEL (reference sequence). Trimming left V 0 bases short and J 3 bases short, with 21 bases between. The CDR3 runs 20 residues. The CDR3 protein is CASSQDLRRGHRYGANVLTF. CDR3 coding DNA: TGTGCCAGCAGCCAAGATTTGAGGAGGGGGCATCGGTATGGGGCCAACGTCCTGACTTTC.

This clone was picked up one time. This chain joins TRBV7-9 and TRBJ2-1; 14 bases fit TRBD2. J was trimmed by 8 bases and V by 5 bases; bases with no gene match: 8. CDR1 SEHNR and CDR2 FQNEAQ come from the germline V gene (reference sequence). The CDR3 is 16 amino acids. CDR3 sequence reads: CASSLRGLAGEDEQFF. The CDR3 DNA reads TGTGCCAGCAGCCTGAGGGGACTAGCGGGAGAGGATGAGCAGTTCTTC.

The V and J genes are TRBV7-3 and TRBJ1-1; 8 positions match TRBD1. J gave up 3 bases and V 5 bases, and 8 bases lay outside the gene matches. Per germline, CDR1 SGHTA and CDR2 FQGTGA. This CDR3 has 15 residues. The chain's CDR3 is CASSLTGDWYTEAFF. The DNA for the CDR3 is TGTGCCAGCAGCCTGACAGGGGATTGGTACACTGAAGCTTTCTTT.

V is TRBV5-8 and J is TRBJ2-3, with D maybe TRBD2 (6 bases). The CDR3 is 14 amino acids. V gave up 6 bases and J gave up 1 base, with 12 bases separating them. Looked up from germline, CDR1 is SGHTS and CDR2 is YDEGEE. The DNA for the CDR3 is TGTGCCAGCATTCTTTGGAGGGGCACAGATACGCAGTATTTT. This gives the protein CASILWRGTDTQYF.

The chain has TRBV7-6 and TRBJ1-4; D is unclear. Between the trimmed V and J ends, which lost 3 bases and 4 bases, there was a span of 15 bases. Per the germline V gene, CDR1 is SGHVS and CDR2 is FNYEAQ. The CDR3 has 16 residues. This CDR3 is CASSLGVGSLNEKLFF. The CDR3 coding sequence is TGTGCCAGCAGCTTGGGAGTCGGGTCGCTTAATGAAAAACTGTTTTTT.

The V and J genes are TRBV4-3 and TRBJ1-2; D might be TRBD1 (6 bases). CDR3 length: 15 amino acids. Germline-derived CDR1 and CDR2 are LGHNA and YSLEER. Trimming removed 0 bases at V and 5 bases at J, with 13 bases between. CDR3 sequence reads: CASSQDWGGAYGYTF. The CDR3 nucleotides are TGCGCCAGCAGCCAAGATTGGGGGGGCGCATATGGCTACACCTTC.

There are a few counts of this clone. The gene calls are TRBV6-2 or TRBV6-3 and TRBJ1-6, with D uncertain. There are 13 residues in the CDR3. V gave up 2 bases and J gave up 7 bases, with 6 bases separating them. The germline gives CDR1 MNHEY, CDR2 SVGEGT. CDR3: CASSYRGNSPLHF. The CDR3 DNA reads TGTGCCAGCAGTTACCGAGGGAATTCACCCCTCCACTTT.

The rearrangement joins TRBV19 to TRBJ2-3; D gene ambiguous. V was clipped by 3 bases and J by 4 bases, with 8 bases between them. Germline CDR1 is LNHDA and CDR2 is SQIVND (reference sequence). The CDR3 loop spans 13 amino acids. This CDR3 is CASSMARADTQYF. The CDR3 DNA sequence: TGTGCCAGTAGTATGGCCCGGGCAGATACGCAGTATTTT.

The chain carries TRBV6-5 and TRBJ1-5; D possibly corresponds to TRBD1 (5 bases). The CDR3 is 14 residues long. The ends were cut back, 4 bases at V and 7 bases at J, with 14 bases in the middle. The V gene's germline CDR1 is MNHEY and CDR2 SVGAGI. CDR3 nucleotides: TGTGCCAGCAGTTTAACCAGGGAGGGACAGCCCCAGCATTTT. The encoded protein is CASSLTREGQPQHF.

V usage is TRBV3-1 (or the pseudogene TRBV3-2) and J usage is TRBJ2-7; the D is unclear. CDR3 length equals 13 residues. Germline-derived CDR1 and CDR2 are LGHDT and YNNKEL (reference sequence). The V end was cut by 4 bases, the J end by 0 bases, with 7 bases between. The CDR3 DNA follows: TGTGCCAGCAGCCCCTCGAGCTCCTACGAGCAGTACTTC. Amino acid sequence: CASSPSSSYEQYF.

This clone appeared a single time. This chain's CDR3 is CASSRAIANQGETQYF. The CDR3 DNA is TGTGCCAGCAGCCGCGCTATAGCTAACCAGGGAGAGACCCAGTACTTC. The J gene is TRBJ2-5, the V gene TRBV6-2 or TRBV6-3; a possible D gene is TRBD1 (5 bases). The germline V gene has CDR1 MNHEY and CDR2 SVGEGT. The CDR3 extends over 16 amino acids. V lost 6 bases, J lost 4 bases, and 21 bases lay in between.

The chain joins TRBV10-3 to TRBJ2-6; no clear D gene. The V end was cut by 3 bases, the J end by 0 bases, with 6 bases between. The CDR3 contains 15 residues. Germline values: CDR1 ENHRY, CDR2 SYGVKD. CDR3 DNA: TGTGCCATCAGTGACTACAGCTCTGGGGCCAACGTCCTGACTTTC. Protein product: CAISDYSSGANVLTF.

Points on this clone: A read error may produce the germline difference seen at one junction end. The CDR3 spells CASSRPRLAGVDETRYF. The DNA for the CDR3 is TGTGCCAGCAGCCGACCCCGACTAGCGGGAGTGGACGAGACCCGGTACTTC. The gene calls are TRBV7-8 and TRBJ2-5; 12 positions match TRBD2. Germline assignment: CDR1 SGHVS and CDR2 FQNEAQ. The CDR3 sequence is 17 residues long.

The chain is built from TRBV4-3 and TRBJ2-1, with 7 bases that match TRBD1. The V segment lost 4 bases and the J segment 4 bases; nucleotides outside the gene matches: 7. This CDR3 contains 15 residues. Germline loops: CDR1 LGHNA, CDR2 YSLEER. DNA for the CDR3: TGCGCCAGCAGCCCGATCGGGACAGCTTACAATGAGCAGTTCTTC. Its translation: CASSPIGTAYNEQFF.

The CDR3 region has the DNA TGTGCCAGCAGTGAGGGACAGGGATGGGAGACCCAGTACTTC. It yields the protein CASSEGQGWETQYF. V and J are TRBV6-1 and TRBJ2-5; 9 bases line up with TRBD1. Germline V gene sequence: CDR1 MNHNS, CDR2 SASEGT. This CDR3 is 14 amino acids long. V was clipped by 3 bases and J by 5 bases; unmatched bases: 4.

Concerning this clone itself: Other DNA sequences within the sample encode an identical CDR3. CDR3 amino acids: CASRPTGNTEAFF. CDR3 DNA: TGTGCCAGTAGACCGACAGGGAACACTGAAGCTTTCTTT. The gene calls are TRBV19 and TRBJ1-1, with D possibly TRBD1 on 6 matching bases. With 6 bases removed from V and 1 base from J, the gap between germline ends came to 9 bases. The germline V gene encodes CDR1 LNHDA and CDR2 SQIVND (reference sequence). CDR3 length equals 13 residues. Based on the CDR3 plus reference TRBV19 and TRBJ1-1, the full variable domain is DGGITQSPKYLFRKEGQNVTLSCEQNLNHDAMYWYRQDPGQGLRLIYYSQIVNDFQKGDIAEGYSVSREKKESFPLTVTSAQKNPTAFYLCASRPTGNTEAFFGQGTRLTVV.

J is TRBJ2-6 and V is TRBV15; 9 bases are shared with TRBD1. The CDR3 has 19 residues. With 3 bases clipped from V and 3 bases from J, the junction kept 12 bases outside the gene matches. Germline CDR1 reads LNHNV; CDR2 reads YYDKDF (reference sequence). The CDR3 nucleotides read TGTGCCACCAGCAGGTCGGGGACAGGGAGACAGTTTGGGGCCAACGTCCTGACTTTC. As protein: CATSRSGTGRQFGANVLTF.

This sequence joins TRBV11-1 and TRBJ2-3; no clear D. The germline CDR1 and CDR2 sequences are SGHAT and FQDESV (reference sequence). This CDR3 comprises 15 residues. V was clipped by 2 bases and J by 1 base, with 10 bases between them. The CDR3 coding sequence is TGTGCCAGCAGCTTAATGATCCGGGGCACAGATACGCAGTATTTT. It specifies CASSLMIRGTDTQYF.

In DNA, the CDR3 is TGTGCCAGCAGTGAATGGGGACAGATGAGCTCTGGGGCCAACGTCCTGACTTTC. This sequence encodes CASSEWGQMSSGANVLTF. This chain connects TRBV6-1 to TRBJ2-6; the match to TRBD1 covers 7 bases. Germline CDR1 reads MNHNS; CDR2 reads SASEGT. This CDR3 spans 18 amino acids. V shed 2 bases, J shed 0 bases, and the junction held 7 bases outside the gene matches.

This sequence joins TRBV7-3 and TRBJ2-5; TRBD1 matches at 10 bases. The CDR3 covers 15 residues. With V trimmed by 5 bases and J by 4 bases, 7 bases remained unmatched. Germline CDR1 is SGHTA and CDR2 is FQGTGA. The CDR3 spells CASSETGGKGETQYF. Written as DNA, the CDR3 is TGTGCCAGCAGCGAGACAGGGGGCAAAGGAGAGACCCAGTACTTC.

This clone was counted once. The chain recombines TRBV21-1 with TRBJ2-7; TRBD1 is taken as the D call from the table, unchecked against the DNA. TRBV21-1 is listed as a pseudogene. CDR3 size: 17 residues. The CDR3 sequence is CASSSLAIGTGVYEQYF. The CDR3 DNA sequence: TGTGCCAGCTCATCGTTGGCGATTGGGACAGGGGTCTACGAGCAGTACTTC.

The chain carries TRBV19 and TRBJ1-1; unclear D gene. Trimming removed 6 bases at V and 1 base at J, with 3 bases between. There are 11 residues in the CDR3. CDR1 and CDR2 from the germline V gene are LNHDA and SQIVND (reference sequence). The CDR3: CASSRNTEAFF. The CDR3 DNA sequence: TGTGCCAGTAGCAGGAACACTGAAGCTTTCTTT.

This clone was seen a single time. The chain uses TRBV5-4 and TRBJ2-2; the match to TRBD1 covers 7 bases. The CDR3 is made up of 14 amino acids. Looked up from germline, CDR1 is SGHNT and CDR2 is YYREEE (reference sequence). V was clipped by 0 bases and J by 6 bases; unmatched bases: 2. CDR3 loop: CASSLEQGPGELFF. The CDR3 region has the DNA TGTGCCAGCAGCTTGGAACAGGGGCCCGGGGAGCTGTTTTTT.